This TCR beta chain was documented in a study of T cell repertoires in cytomegalovirus infection. The study, taken as a whole, reports: The ex vivo response was dominated by HLA-C-restricted CMV-specific TCR beta clonotypes. There were carriers of CMV plus the relevant HLA, and cumulative public TCR beta family frequency identified them.

TCRdb ran MiXCR on the reads and lists one entry per CDR3 protein. The sample includes about 530,000 distinct CDR3 sequences, more than 20% of them seen just once. Germline CDR1 is SGHKS and CDR2 is YYEKEE (reference sequence). Trimming took off 8 bases at V and 3 bases at J, with 14 bases between the two ends. The CDR3 length is 14 residues. The table lists this clonotype with a few counts. Its cognate antigen is unknown. The rearrangement joins TRBV5-5 to TRBJ2-2; D may be TRBD2 (6 bases). Source material: PBMCs. This TCR came from a human donor in good health (CMV status not recorded). Some clones in this sample may be carry-over from other donors' samples. In nucleotides, the CDR3 is TGTGCCAGTAACCCGGGCGGGGACACCGGGGAGCTGTTTTTT. This encodes CASNPGGDTGELFF. Based on the CDR3 plus reference TRBV5-5 and TRBJ2-2, the full variable domain is DAGVTQSPTHLIKTRGQQVTLRCSPISGHKSVSWYQQVLGQGPQFIFQYYEKEERGRGNFPDRFSARQFPNYSSELNVNALLLGDSALYLCASNPGGDTGELFFGEGSRLTVL.